This TCR beta chain was recovered during a study of T cell responses to AZD1222 COVID-19 vaccine. Regarding this clone: Antigen specificity is unknown.

Study-level results: A mostly white British donor set with more females was recruited, and clonal diversity was possibly underestimated. Targeting of unmutated variant regions was reportedly seen in nearly half of spike-specific TCRs. Repertoires were obtained solely post-peak T cell response.

Germline CDR1 reads MNHEY; CDR2 reads SVGAGI. The CDR3 covers 12 residues. V gave up 7 bases and J gave up 8 bases, with 14 bases separating them. The protocol was immunoSEQ multiplex PCR, while the TCRdb copy is restricted to in-frame clones and leaves out a portion. The sample records some 150,000 clones, around 91% being singletons. The source of this sequence is an adult in good health. The V call is TRBV6-5, the J call TRBJ1-2; D uncertain. The source was peripheral blood, collected on day 0 of AZD1222 vaccination. The CDR3 loop reads CASTKQTWGYTF. CDR3 bases: TGTGCCAGCACCAAACAGACCTGGGGCTACACCTTC.